This is a list of T cell receptor beta chains from one sample in a study of cytomegalovirus exposure and HLA in healthy donors. The protocol was immunoSEQ multiplex PCR, while the TCRdb copy is restricted to in-frame clones and leaves out a portion. The sample shows more than 95,000 clones, around 86% of them seen only once. The sequenced sample was PBMCs. All receptors derive from a man between 18 and 35 years old in good health and CMV-seronegative. CDR3s include the opening cysteine and the closing phenylalanine or tryptophan. Fields, in order: J gene, V gene, D gene, clone size, CDR3 DNA, CDR3 protein. D genes are given only for firm matches. The listing skips clone size in some rows; elsewhere it reads once, few, many or a size class.

J: TRBJ1-1
V: TRBV5-6
D: NA
size: NA
DNA: TGTGCCAGCAGCTCTCAGTACACTGAAGCTTTCTTT
CDR3: CASSSQYTEAFF

J: TRBJ2-7
V: TRBV7-8
D: TRBD1
size: NA
DNA: TGTGCCAGCAGCTTGGGGACAGGGCGGGGGTGGGAGCAGTACTTC
CDR3: CASSLGTGRGWEQYF

J: TRBJ2-1
V: TRBV11-2
D: NA
size: once
DNA: TGTGCCAGCAGCTCAACTAGTGGAGCTTACAATGAGCAGTTCTTC
CDR3: CASSSTSGAYNEQFF

J: TRBJ1-5
V: TRBV7-2
D: TRBD1
size: NA
DNA: TGTGCCAGCAGCTTCGACAGGGGGCGTCAGCCCCAGCATTTT
CDR3: CASSFDRGRQPQHF

J: TRBJ2-7
V: TRBV5-1
D: TRBD1
size: NA
DNA: TGCGCCAGCAGCTCCGCCGGGACAGGGGATAGTTACTACGAGCAGTACTTC
CDR3: CASSSAGTGDSYYEQYF

J: TRBJ2-1
V: TRBV6-5
D: TRBD2
size: NA
DNA: TGTGCCAGCAGCCGGGGCGGGAGGGCCCGGAGTGAGCAGTTCTTC
CDR3: CASSRGGRARSEQFF

J: TRBJ2-7
V: TRBV6-5
D: NA
size: NA
DNA: TGTGCCAGCAGTTACGGACAGACCTACGAGCAGTACTTC
CDR3: CASSYGQTYEQYF

J: TRBJ2-5
V: TRBV6-6
D: TRBD1
size: NA
DNA: TGTGCCAGCAGTTACACGGACAGGTCTAAGGAGACCCAGTACTTC
CDR3: CASSYTDRSKETQYF

J: TRBJ2-7
V: TRBV6-5
D: NA
size: NA
DNA: TGTGCCAGCAGTCGGGATCTACTAAAGTACGAGCAGTACTTC
CDR3: CASSRDLLKYEQYF

J: TRBJ2-1
V: TRBV6-1
D: TRBD2
size: NA
DNA: TGTGCCAGCAGGGGGGCGGGAGGAAACAATGAGCAGTTCTTC
CDR3: CASRGAGGNNEQFF

J: TRBJ1-1
V: TRBV10-1
D: NA
size: NA
DNA: TGCGCCAGCAGTCACACGGGCACTGAAGCTTTCTTT
CDR3: CASSHTGTEAFF

J: TRBJ2-6
V: TRBV7-9
D: NA
size: NA
DNA: TGTGCCAGCAGCTACAGGGTTGGAGCGGGGGCCAACGTCCTGACTTTC
CDR3: CASSYRVGAGANVLTF

J: TRBJ2-7
V: TRBV6-5
D: NA
size: NA
DNA: TGTGCCAGCAGTTACTCGGGCAGGCCCTACGAGCAGTACTTC
CDR3: CASSYSGRPYEQYF

J: TRBJ1-1
V: TRBV7-9
D: NA
size: NA
DNA: TGTGCCAGCATTAGCGGCAGGGTGGCTGAAGCTTTCTTT
CDR3: CASISGRVAEAFF

J: TRBJ1-2
V: TRBV2
D: NA
size: NA
DNA: TGTGCCAGCAGTGGGAAACAGGCCCTTCTTTATGGCTACACCTTC
CDR3: CASSGKQALLYGYTF

J: TRBJ2-7
V: TRBV6-5
D: TRBD1
size: once
DNA: TGTGCCAGCAGACTGGGACAGGGGAGCCACGAGCAGTACTTC
CDR3: CASRLGQGSHEQYF

J: TRBJ2-5
V: TRBV5-8
D: TRBD1
size: NA
DNA: TGTGCCAGCAGCCCAACCACAGGGGCCAGGGAGACCCAGTACTTC
CDR3: CASSPTTGARETQYF

J: TRBJ1-2
V: TRBV4-1
D: NA
size: once
DNA: TGCGCCAGCAGCCAGGCCCAGACAGGTAGCTATGGCTACACCTTC
CDR3: CASSQAQTGSYGYTF

J: TRBJ1-2
V: TRBV6-6
D: NA
size: NA
DNA: TGTGCCAGCAGTTACTCGGCTCAGAGGGACTATGGCTACACCTTC
CDR3: CASSYSAQRDYGYTF

J: TRBJ1-4
V: TRBV5-1
D: NA
size: NA
DNA: TGCGCCAGCAGCGAAGGGACACTGAGGAGTGCAACTAATGAAAAACTGTTTTTT
CDR3: CASSEGTLRSATNEKLFF

J: TRBJ1-5
V: TRBV6-1
D: NA
size: few
DNA: TGTGCCAGCAGTGAATTGGGGGGACCCAATCAGCCCCAGCATTTT
CDR3: CASSELGGPNQPQHF

J: TRBJ2-1
V: TRBV6-5
D: NA
size: NA
DNA: TGTGCCAGCAGTTACGGTCACAGGGATCTGGGTGAGCAGTTCTTC
CDR3: CASSYGHRDLGEQFF

J: TRBJ2-3
V: TRBV2
D: NA
size: NA
DNA: TGTGCCAGCAGTGTGGGGGCGAAGGGCACAGATACGCAGTATTTT
CDR3: CASSVGAKGTDTQYF

J: TRBJ2-3
V: TRBV9
D: NA
size: NA
DNA: TGTGCCAGCAGTGCCGGGACTCCAATCACAGATACGCAGTATTTT
CDR3: CASSAGTPITDTQYF

J: TRBJ2-3
V: TRBV5-6
D: NA
size: NA
DNA: TGTGCCAGCAGCCCCAACCGCGCCGGGGATACGCAGTATTTT
CDR3: CASSPNRAGDTQYF

J: TRBJ2-5
V: TRBV5-1
D: NA
size: NA
DNA: TGCGCCAGCAGCTTGGGAGCCACCCAAGAGACCCAGTACTTC
CDR3: CASSLGATQETQYF

J: TRBJ1-3
V: TRBV9
D: TRBD1
size: NA
DNA: TGTGCCAGCAGCGCCCACATTGACAGGGGGCTGGCGGGAAACACCATATATTTT
CDR3: CASSAHIDRGLAGNTIYF

J: TRBJ2-1
V: TRBV5-6
D: NA
size: NA
DNA: TGTGCCACCGGCTCGGGGAGCTCCTACAATGAGCAGTTCTTC
CDR3: CATGSGSSYNEQFF